This TCR beta chain was sequenced for a study of blood T cell repertoires in COVID-19. Whole-study context: Material from acute and convalescent COVID-19 was sourced from the United States, Italy and Spain. Sample material is recorded as cDNA or gDNA derived from T cells, B-cell-depleted T cells, or PBMCs.

There are 16 residues in the CDR3. Deletions cut 4 bases from V and 1 base from J, with 17 bases between. Germline CDR1 reads SGDLS; CDR2 reads YYNGEE. Original processing methods: From reference gene primer amplification, estimates of nucleated cell counts were derived. Some clones are missing from TCRdb's copy, which holds only in-frame ones; the method was immunoSEQ multiplex PCR. V and J calls plus clone size are reproduced from that table; the DNA served to infer D and trimming. The sample holds fewer than 200,000 clones, roughly nine tenths seen once. The chain has TRBV9 and TRBJ1-1; D may be TRBD1 (6 bases). The sequenced sample was peripheral blood. The sequence was obtained from a man younger than 30 who had recovered from COVID-19. The CDR3 bases are TGTGCCAGCAGCCCAGCCAAGGGGGGGGCGAACACTGAAGCTTTCTTT. Translated: CASSPAKGGANTEAFF.